Below are 11 T cell receptor beta chains sequenced from a single sample in a study of CD8 T cells in Susac syndrome. The RNA, roughly 0.45 to 1 ug, was put through reverse transcription using random hexamers. Via MiXCR, TCRdb re-called the immunoSEQ multiplex PCR reads, giving one row per CDR3 protein. The sample yields roughly 150,000 distinct CDR3 sequences, about 95% seen once. The material sequenced was CD4+ T cells from PBMCs. All receptors derive from a human donor with Susac syndrome.

The chain joins TRBV2 to TRBJ1-1; D unresolved. The CDR3 is made up of 11 amino acids. Trimming removed 8 bases at V and 3 bases at J, with 7 bases between. CDR1 SNHLY and CDR2 FYNNEI come from the germline V gene. In nucleotides, the CDR3 is TGTGCCAGCGGACTGTACACTGAAGCTTTCTTT. Translated, it gives CASGLYTEAFF.

This clonotype was picked up one time. The chain combines TRBV12-5 with TRBJ1-6; D is unresolved. Germline CDR1 reads LGHNT; CDR2 reads FRNRAP. This CDR3 is 15 amino acids long. The ends were cut back, 4 bases at V and 8 bases at J, with 15 bases in the middle. CDR3 in amino acids: CASGSRELFDSPLHF. CDR3 in DNA: TGTGCTAGTGGTTCCCGGGAGCTGTTTGATTCACCCCTCCACTTT.

The chain employs TRBV27 and TRBJ1-5; 7 bases fit TRBD1. This CDR3 has 16 amino acids. Germline CDR1 is MNHEY and CDR2 is SMNVEV (reference sequence). The V segment lost 0 bases and the J segment 0 bases; nucleotides outside the gene matches: 2. CDR3 in DNA: TGTGCCAGCAGTTTATCGAGGGGGCTTAGCAATCAGCCCCAGCATTTT. This translates into CASSLSRGLSNQPQHF.

J is TRBJ1-1 and V is TRBV7-6; D gene uncertain. The CDR3 length is 14 residues. Germline V gene data show CDR1 as SGHVS and CDR2 as FNYEAQ. V was cut by 1 base and J by 0 bases, with 6 bases left in between. CDR3: CASSLDPVNTEAFF. The CDR3 DNA reads as TGTGCCAGCAGCTTAGATCCTGTGAACACTGAAGCTTTCTTT. The entire variable domain, with the rest obtained from reference TRBV7-6 and TRBJ1-1, is as follows: GAGVSQSPRYKVTKRGQDVALRCDPISGHVSLYWYRQALGQGPEFLTYFNYEAQQDKSGLPNDRFSAERPEGSISTLTIQRTEQRDSAMYRCASSLDPVNTEAFFGQGTRLTVV.

The chain couples TRBV6-6 to TRBJ1-1, with no clear D. The CDR3 covers 13 residues. Germline V CDR1 and CDR2: MNHNY, SVGAGI (reference sequence). The V gene lost 6 bases and the J gene lost 1 base, with 9 bases spanning the gap. DNA for the CDR3: TGTGCCAGCAGAGAAAGAAGGAACACTGAAGCTTTCTTT. Residues: CASRERRNTEAFF.

The rearrangement links TRBV7-2 to TRBJ1-2, with a tentative D call TRBD1 (6 bases). The germline V gene encodes CDR1 SGHTA and CDR2 FQGNSA. The CDR3 consists of 13 residues. Trimming stripped 4 bases from V and 4 bases from J, with 10 bases between. The CDR3 DNA is TGTGCCAGCAGCTCCGACAGGACCTATGGCTACACCTTC. The encoded protein is CASSSDRTYGYTF. The variable domain in full, completed from reference TRBV7-2 and TRBJ1-2, reads GAGVSQSPSNKVTEKGKDVELRCDPISGHTALYWYRQSLGQGLEFLIYFQGNSAPDKSGLPSDRFSAERTGGSVSTLTIQRTQQEDSAVYLCASSSDRTYGYTFGSGTRLTVV.

The chain employs TRBV5-1 and TRBJ2-3; the match to TRBD2 covers 12 bases. CDR1 and CDR2 from the germline V gene are SGHRS and YFSETQ. Trimming at V came to 2 bases and at J to 2 bases, leaving 18 bases not matched to a gene. The CDR3 is made up of 21 amino acids. This CDR3 reads CASSFSGLAGLNRKTTDTQYF. CDR3 coding DNA: TGCGCCAGCAGCTTTAGCGGACTAGCGGGGCTCAACCGCAAAACCACAGATACGCAGTATTTT.

The chain recombines TRBV3-1 with TRBJ2-1, with D perhaps TRBD2 (6 bases). In germline, CDR1 is LGHDT, CDR2 YNNKEL (reference sequence). V gave up 3 bases and J gave up 8 bases, with 20 bases separating them. The CDR3 extends over 16 amino acids. CDR3 loop: CASSHPSLGTLDEQFF. CDR3 in DNA: TGTGCCAGCAGCCACCCATCCCTAGGGACTCTGGATGAGCAGTTCTTC.

The chain is built from TRBV18 and TRBJ2-3, with 8 bases lining up with TRBD2. The CDR3 extends over 15 amino acids. Germline V gives CDR1 KGHSH, CDR2 LQKENI. Trimming cost V 6 bases and J 4 bases; bases outside gene matches: 9. The CDR3 coding sequence is TGTGCCAGCTCGGCCGGGACTAGAAACCCAGATACGCAGTATTTT. Translating it yields CASSAGTRNPDTQYF.

The J gene is TRBJ1-5, the V gene TRBV15; the D gene is possibly TRBD1 (6 bases). This CDR3 is 15 amino acids long. Trimming pared 0 bases from V and 7 bases from J, leaving 13 bases between. CDR1 LNHNV and CDR2 YYDKDF come from the germline V gene (reference sequence). CDR3 nucleotide sequence: TGTGCCACCAGCAGAGATCGGGGGGCCGGCCAGCCCCAGCATTTT. It yields the protein CATSRDRGAGQPQHF.

The chain is built from TRBV12-3 or TRBV12-4 and TRBJ2-2; D ambiguous. This CDR3 comprises 15 residues. V was trimmed by 2 bases and J by 8 bases, leaving 15 bases between them. CDR3 sequence reads: CASSLRAGLVGELFF. In DNA form, the CDR3 reads TGTGCCAGCAGTTTAAGAGCTGGTCTGGTGGGGGAGCTGTTTTTT.